A single T cell receptor (beta chain) is shown here with its context. The same CDR3 also results from other DNA sequences found in this sample. This record comes from a study of shared clonotypes between healthy human individuals. The table came from immunoSEQ multiplex PCR; TCRdb's copy has only in-frame clones and leaves some out. Here the sample spans about 1.5 million clones, approximately 98% being singletons. The CDR3 extends over 12 amino acids. V was clipped by 1 base and J by 8 bases, with 8 bases between them. Germline CDR1 is MDHEN and CDR2 is SYDVKM. The chain is built from TRBV28 and TRBJ1-2; D is uncertain. The source material was naive CD4+ T cells sorted from blood. Stated subset: CD45RA+ positively selected. This sequence was found in a man aged 25-40 years in good health. DNA for the CDR3: TGTGCCAGCAGTTTATCTCTCGGCGGCTACACCTTC. It yields the protein CASSLSLGGYTF.